Each of the 26 T cell receptor beta chains below was sequenced from the same sample in a study of T cell changes during pregnancy in multiple sclerosis. The assay was immunoSEQ multiplex PCR, and TCRdb's table has in-frame clones only and misses some. The sample yields more than 55,000 clones, roughly 90% seen once. Sequencing was performed on peripheral blood, taken in the second trimester of pregnancy. The receptors come from a female donor with multiple sclerosis, enrolled in a pregnancy study.

The chain recombines TRBV20-1 with TRBJ1-2; tentatively, D is TRBD1 (5 bases). Per the germline V gene, CDR1 is DFQATT and CDR2 is SNEGSKA (reference sequence). This CDR3 has 11 residues. V was pared by 8 bases and J by 8 bases, with 15 bases between. CDR3 loop: CSPGGDAGYTF. The CDR3 DNA reads as TGCAGTCCCGGGGGTGACGCGGGCTACACCTTC.

The chain uses TRBV19 and TRBJ2-1; D gene ambiguous. This CDR3 spans 11 amino acids. V lost 7 bases to trimming and J lost 11 bases, with 12 bases between them. Germline loops: CDR1 LNHDA, CDR2 SQIVND (reference sequence). CDR3 region: CASMSLAKQFF. CDR3 bases: TGTGCCAGTATGTCTCTGGCAAAGCAGTTCTTC. The full variable domain, completed using reference TRBV19 and TRBJ2-1, is DGGITQSPKYLFRKEGQNVTLSCEQNLNHDAMYWYRQDPGQGLRLIYYSQIVNDFQKGDIAEGYSVSREKKESFPLTVTSAQKNPTAFYLCASMSLAKQFFGPGTRLTVL.

The chain uses TRBV5-1 and TRBJ1-2; 8 bases fit TRBD1. The CDR3 is 17 residues long. The junction had 13 bases not matched to a gene; V was cut back by 4 bases and J by 2 bases. Germline CDR1 reads SGHRS; CDR2 reads YFSETQ. The CDR3 DNA is TGCGCCAGCAGCGCATTCTTTGCGGGACAGGCCAACTATGGCTACACCTTC. It codes for CASSAFFAGQANYGYTF.

The V call is TRBV30, the J call TRBJ1-2, with 10 bases aligning to TRBD1. CDR3 size: 13 residues. Germline CDR1 GTSNPN, CDR2 SVGIG (reference sequence). V shed 7 bases, J shed 4 bases, and the junction held 6 bases outside the gene matches. The CDR3 spells CASEGQGFYGYTF. CDR3 DNA sequence: TGTGCCTCGGAGGGACAGGGGTTCTATGGCTACACCTTC.

V is TRBV27 and J is TRBJ1-3, with 8 positions matching TRBD1. The CDR3 has 18 residues. Germline V CDR1 and CDR2: MNHEY, SMNVEV (reference sequence). V lost 5 bases, J lost 4 bases, and 16 bases stayed unmatched. In DNA form, the CDR3 reads TGTGCCAGCAGTCTCCGCCGAGGACAGGGTTTTTCGGGAAACACCATATATTTT. It codes for CASSLRRGQGFSGNTIYF.

This clone appeared once. The genes are TRBV9 and TRBJ2-1, with TRBD2 matching over 11 bases. Germline assignment: CDR1 SGDLS and CDR2 YYNGEE. This CDR3 is 14 amino acids long. V gave up 4 bases and J gave up 13 bases; unmatched junction bases: 10. The CDR3 spells CASSSPGLADLQFF. Here the CDR3 DNA reads TGTGCCAGCAGCTCCCCGGGACTAGCGGATTTACAGTTCTTC.

The chain joins TRBV4-1 to TRBJ2-1, with D possibly matching TRBD2 (6 bases). The CDR3 length is 15 residues. The germline CDR1 and CDR2 sequences are MGHRA and YSYEKL. V gave up 0 bases and J gave up 8 bases, with 14 bases separating them. CDR3 amino acids: CASSQERGSGHEQFF. CDR3 DNA sequence: TGCGCCAGCAGCCAAGAGCGGGGTAGCGGCCATGAGCAGTTCTTC.

The chain employs TRBV5-5 and TRBJ2-7; 7 bases fit TRBD1. Germline CDR1 and CDR2: SGHKS and YYEKEE (reference sequence). CDR3 length equals 15 residues. V dropped 5 bases and J dropped 3; count of bases not matched to a gene: 11. The CDR3 bases are TGTGCCAGCAGTTGGGACAGAGCCTACGACTACGAGCAGTACTTC. This sequence encodes CASSWDRAYDYEQYF.

The rearrangement uses TRBV18 and TRBJ2-7, with 9 bases that match TRBD1. The CDR3 contains 15 residues. J was trimmed by 5 bases and V by 3 bases; bases with no gene match: 8. Germline V CDR1 and CDR2: KGHSH, LQKENI. The CDR3, as DNA: TGTGCCAGCTCACCGACCGGGACAGGGATCCACGAGCAGTACTTC. This translates into CASSPTGTGIHEQYF.

This chain connects TRBV5-1 to TRBJ1-1; 9 positions match TRBD1. Germline V gives CDR1 SGHRS, CDR2 YFSETQ. Germline trimming cut 4 bases from V and 5 bases from J; bases unmatched to any gene: 9. CDR3 length: 15 amino acids. CDR3 in amino acids: CASSGVQGAQTEAFF. CDR3 DNA: TGCGCCAGCAGCGGAGTACAGGGGGCGCAAACTGAAGCTTTCTTT.

CDR3 in DNA: TGTGCCAGCAGCGCCGACAGGGGCCGCGAGACCCAGTACTTC. The encoded protein is CASSADRGRETQYF. V and J are TRBV7-2 and TRBJ2-5; 8 bases line up with TRBD1. Trimming removed 5 bases from V and 5 bases from J; junction bases left unmatched: 7. Germline V gene sequence: CDR1 SGHTA, CDR2 FQGNSA. The CDR3 sequence is 14 residues long. Combining the CDR3 with reference TRBV7-2 and TRBJ2-5 gives the whole variable domain GAGVSQSPSNKVTEKGKDVELRCDPISGHTALYWYRQSLGQGLEFLIYFQGNSAPDKSGLPSDRFSAERTGGSVSTLTIQRTQQEDSAVYLCASSADRGRETQYFGPGTRLLVL.

The rearrangement joins TRBV18 to TRBJ2-4; 9 bases match TRBD1. CDR3 length: 20 amino acids. Trimming removed 3 bases from V and 0 bases from J; junction bases left unmatched: 15. CDR1 is KGHSH and CDR2 is LQKENI in the germline V gene. This chain's CDR3 is CASSPGRDRVSLRAKNIQYF. The CDR3 DNA follows: TGTGCCAGCTCACCTGGTCGGGACAGGGTGTCCCTCAGAGCCAAAAACATTCAGTACTTC.

V is TRBV5-1 and J is TRBJ1-1; no firm D call. The CDR3 loop spans 16 amino acids. V was trimmed by 0 bases and J by 5 bases, leaving 17 bases between them. Germline V gives CDR1 SGHRS, CDR2 YFSETQ. CDR3 protein: CASSLVSRRGTTEAFF. CDR3 DNA: TGCGCCAGCAGCTTGGTCTCGCGGCGGGGAACAACTGAAGCTTTCTTT.

This chain uses TRBV11-3 with TRBJ1-1, with D possibly TRBD1 on 5 matching bases. Per germline, CDR1 SGHNT and CDR2 YENEEA. Trimming took off 7 bases at V and 4 bases at J, with 10 bases between the two ends. CDR3 length: 12 residues. The DNA for the CDR3 is TGTGCCAGCAAGGGGAGGTCCACTGAAGCTTTCTTT. Protein product: CASKGRSTEAFF.

The J gene is TRBJ2-7, the V gene TRBV30; a possible D gene is TRBD1 (8 bases). The germline V gene has CDR1 GTSNPN and CDR2 SVGIG (reference sequence). Trimming removed 5 bases from V and 5 bases from J, with 13 bases in between. This CDR3 region has 12 residues. The CDR3 is CAWGQGGDEQYF. The CDR3 nucleotides read TGTGCCTGGGGACAGGGAGGGGACGAGCAGTACTTC. The full variable domain, rest sourced from reference TRBV30 and TRBJ2-7, is SQTIHQWPATLVQPVGSPLSLECTVEGTSNPNLYWYRQAAGRGLQLLFYSVGIGQISSEVPQNLSASRPQDRQFILSSKKLLLSDSGFYLCAWGQGGDEQYFGPGTRLTVT.

This CDR3 reads CASSEQGLSGNTIYF. The DNA of the CDR3 is TGTGCCAGTAGTGAACAGGGTCTCTCTGGAAACACCATATATTTT. The chain carries TRBV19 and TRBJ1-3; maybe TRBD1 (6 bases). Per the germline V gene, CDR1 is LNHDA and CDR2 is SQIVND (reference sequence). CDR3 size: 15 residues. V lost 5 bases and J lost 0, with 11 bases in between.

The chain uses TRBV18 and TRBJ2-2, with TRBD2 matching 7 bases. The CDR3 has 17 amino acids. Germline lookup yields CDR1 KGHSH and CDR2 LQKENI. The V gene end was trimmed by 0 bases and the J gene end by 2 bases; junction bases not matched to a gene: 6. CDR3 coding DNA: TGTGCCAGCTCACCACCGTACGGACTAGGAAACACCGGGGAGCTGTTTTTT. This gives the protein CASSPPYGLGNTGELFF.

The V gene is TRBV5-1, the J gene TRBJ1-1; 11 bases map to TRBD1. Germline lookup yields CDR1 SGHRS and CDR2 YFSETQ. This CDR3 is 15 amino acids long. The V and J ends lost 4 bases and 10 bases, in that order; junction bases with no gene match: 12. The CDR3 here is CASSREGQGVSGAFF. CDR3 sequence (DNA): TGCGCCAGCAGCAGGGAGGGACAGGGGGTCAGTGGAGCTTTCTTT.

The V gene is TRBV5-8, the J gene TRBJ1-5; D gene uncertain. Germline-derived CDR1 and CDR2 are SGHTS and YDEGEE. This CDR3 region has 13 residues. Trimming shortened V by 2 bases and J by 7 bases, and 10 bases separated the two germline ends. The CDR3 spells CASSFFPGQPQHF. DNA for the CDR3: TGTGCCAGCAGCTTCTTTCCGGGGCAGCCCCAGCATTTT.

The chain is built from TRBV19 and TRBJ1-2; D is undetermined. The length of the CDR3 is 13 residues. The V end was cut by 3 bases, the J end by 6 bases, with 11 bases between. CDR1 is LNHDA, CDR2 SQIVND, per germline (reference sequence). DNA for the CDR3: TGTGCCAGTAGTATCCCGCAGGCCGATGGCTACACCTTC. It encodes CASSIPQADGYTF.

V is TRBV5-6 and J is TRBJ2-3, with TRBD1 matching over 9 bases. There are 15 residues in the CDR3. J lost 4 bases, V lost 4 bases, and 7 bases had no gene match. Germline-derived CDR1 and CDR2 are SGHDT and YYEEEE. The CDR3 spells CASSLEGQGSDTQYF. CDR3 in DNA: TGTGCCAGCAGCCTGGAGGGACAGGGATCAGATACGCAGTATTTT. Full variable domain (missing parts from reference TRBV5-6 and TRBJ2-3): DAGVTQSPTHLIKTRGQQVTLRCSPKSGHDTVSWYQQALGQGPQFIFQYYEEEERQRGNFPDRFSGHQFPNYSSELNVNALLLGDSALYLCASSLEGQGSDTQYFGPGTRLTVL.

The CDR3 DNA sequence: TGTGCCAGCAGCATAGGACAGGGGTCCACCTTC. It yields the protein CASSIGQGSTF. The chain carries TRBV2 and TRBJ1-2; 9 nucleotides line up with TRBD1. Trimming took 6 bases from V and 13 from J; bases not matched to a gene: 6. The germline CDR1 and CDR2 sequences are SNHLY and FYNNEI. The CDR3 has 11 amino acids.

This chain links TRBV7-2 with TRBJ2-7; TRBD1 agrees at 7 bases. Germline V CDR1 and CDR2: SGHTA, FQGNSA. The CDR3 is made up of 15 amino acids. Trimming took 5 bases from V and 2 from J; bases not matched to a gene: 9. DNA of the CDR3: TGTGCCAGCAGCCTGGGCCGGGACAGAGCCTACGAGCAGTACTTC. Its translation is CASSLGRDRAYEQYF.

A single count supports this clone. The chain recombines TRBV5-1 with TRBJ2-3; TRBD2 agrees at 9 bases. The V gene's germline CDR1 is SGHRS and CDR2 YFSETQ. Trimming cost V 4 bases and J 4 bases; bases outside gene matches: 10. The CDR3 has 16 residues. The CDR3 DNA is TGCGCCAGCAGCCAAGCCGAGCGGGGGGTGGCAGATACGCAGTATTTT. Encoded protein: CASSQAERGVADTQYF.

V gene TRBV5-4 combines with J gene TRBJ2-1; tentative D call: TRBD1 (5 bases). Trimming removed 10 bases at V and 8 bases at J, with 16 bases between. The CDR3 has 12 residues. In germline, CDR1 is SGHNT, CDR2 YYREEE (reference sequence). CDR3 bases: TGTGCCGGGGCCAGGGATCCGTATGAGCAGTTCTTC. It codes for CAGARDPYEQFF.

The chain has TRBV30 and TRBJ1-3; D may be TRBD1 (5 bases). Trimming took 5 bases from V and 4 from J, leaving 12 bases between them. CDR1 GTSNPN and CDR2 SVGIG come from the germline V gene (reference sequence). The CDR3 extends over 13 amino acids. CDR3: CAWLKGSGNTIYF. Written as DNA, the CDR3 is TGTGCCTGGCTCAAGGGGTCCGGAAACACCATATATTTT.